Listed here are 18 T cell receptor beta chains from one sample, sequenced in a study of blood T cell repertoires in COVID-19 (dated by TCRdb to 2018 to 2020). The library was made by the immunoSEQ multiplex PCR assay. Sourced from immuneACCESS, this table was stored by TCRdb with only in-frame sequences that have V and J called. A share of the clones is absent; for the studies checked, an unresolved V gene accounts for under half, and the remainder has no known explanation. The sample contains under 250,000 clones, around 85% of them found a single time. Together, the top ten hold approximately 5.1% of the sample. The specimen was peripheral blood. These receptors originate from a man between 50 and 59 years old with COVID-19, enrolled during active disease.

This clone came up once. This sequence joins TRBV27 and TRBJ2-7; 8 bases agree with TRBD1. In germline, CDR1 is MNHEY, CDR2 SMNVEV (reference sequence). V trimming: 6 bases; J trimming: 0 bases; junction bases outside the gene matches: 7. CDR3 length: 15 residues. This CDR3 is CASRPTGAASYEQYF. The CDR3 DNA follows: TGTGCCAGCAGGCCGACAGGGGCCGCCTCCTACGAGCAGTACTTC.

V is TRBV6-5 and J is TRBJ1-5; D is unresolved. This CDR3 contains 14 residues. The germline V and J ends were trimmed by 8 bases and 9 bases, with 20 bases remaining between them. The germline CDR1 and CDR2 sequences are MNHEY and SVGAGI. In DNA, the CDR3 is TGTGCCAGCGCTGCGGAAACTGCAAATAGGCCCCAGCATTTT. It codes for CASAAETANRPQHF.

This clone was seen many times. This chain connects TRBV2 to TRBJ2-4; 12 nucleotides match TRBD2. The CDR3 spans 16 residues. V shed 5 bases, J shed 4 bases, and the junction held 6 bases outside the gene matches. Germline V gene sequence: CDR1 SNHLY, CDR2 FYNNEI. The CDR3 sequence: CASSTSGGPKKNIQYF. DNA of the CDR3: TGTGCCAGCAGTACTAGCGGGGGGCCGAAAAAAAACATTCAGTACTTC.

The gene calls are TRBV19 and TRBJ2-7; 10 bases are a match to TRBD1. Germline lookup yields CDR1 LNHDA and CDR2 SQIVND (reference sequence). J lost 3 bases, V lost 3 bases, and 2 bases had no gene match. The CDR3 extends over 14 amino acids. DNA of the CDR3: TGTGCCAGTAGTATGACAGGGGGCGGCTACGAGCAGTACTTC. The encoded protein is CASSMTGGGYEQYF.

This sequence joins TRBV7-6 and TRBJ2-6, with D possibly TRBD2 on 6 matching bases. CDR1 and CDR2 from the germline V gene are SGHVS and FNYEAQ. Deletions cut 5 bases from V and 3 bases from J, with 11 bases between. There are 15 residues in the CDR3. The CDR3 reads CASSVQGGGANVLTF. As DNA, the CDR3 is TGTGCCAGCAGCGTGCAGGGAGGTGGGGCCAACGTCCTGACTTTC. Full variable domain (rest looked up from reference TRBV7-6 and TRBJ2-6): GAGVSQSPRYKVTKRGQDVALRCDPISGHVSLYWYRQALGQGPEFLTYFNYEAQQDKSGLPNDRFSAERPEGSISTLTIQRTEQRDSAMYRCASSVQGGGANVLTFGAGSRLTVL.

The chain combines TRBV24-1 with TRBJ2-2; weak D call: TRBD1 (5 bases). CDR1 is KGHDR and CDR2 is SFDVKD in the germline V gene. Trimming removed 0 bases at V and 2 bases at J, with 9 bases between. CDR3 length: 16 amino acids. CDR3 sequence reads: CATSDLRQGNTGELFF. The CDR3 DNA reads as TGTGCCACCAGTGATTTGAGGCAGGGAAACACCGGGGAGCTGTTTTTT.

This chain joins TRBV28 and TRBJ2-1; 16 bases match TRBD2. The J segment lost 0 bases and the V segment lost 8 bases, leaving 7 bases of the junction unmatched. In germline, CDR1 is MDHEN, CDR2 SYDVKM. This CDR3 has 18 residues. Here the CDR3 DNA reads TGTGCCAGCCCCCCGGGACTAGCGGGGGGGAGCTCCTACAATGAGCAGTTCTTC. This gives the protein CASPPGLAGGSSYNEQFF.

The CDR3 nucleotides are TGTGCCAGTAGTATAGACGAGTTATTGGAGCCTTACGAGCAGTACTTC. Amino acid sequence: CASSIDELLEPYEQYF. The gene calls are TRBV19 and TRBJ2-7; D is unclear. This CDR3 region has 16 residues. Trimming removed 0 bases from V and 4 bases from J, with 16 bases in between. Germline-derived CDR1 and CDR2 are LNHDA and SQIVND (reference sequence). Full variable domain (missing parts from reference TRBV19 and TRBJ2-7): DGGITQSPKYLFRKEGQNVTLSCEQNLNHDAMYWYRQDPGQGLRLIYYSQIVNDFQKGDIAEGYSVSREKKESFPLTVTSAQKNPTAFYLCASSIDELLEPYEQYFGPGTRLTVT.

The J gene is TRBJ2-1, the V gene TRBV11-2, with D unresolved. The CDR3 spans 17 residues. Germline V CDR1 and CDR2: SGHAT, FQNNGV. Trimming left V 5 bases short and J 0 bases short, with 17 bases between. CDR3 amino acids: CASSPRPAGSSYNEQFF. Here the CDR3 DNA reads TGTGCCAGCAGCCCACGTCCGGCAGGCAGCTCCTACAATGAGCAGTTCTTC.

The chain's CDR3 is CASSLTPPGQGYSLVQYF. The CDR3 region has the DNA TGTGCCAGCAGCTTAACACCGCCGGGACAGGGCTACTCCCTGGTTCAGTACTTC. V usage is TRBV7-8 and J usage is TRBJ2-7, with TRBD1 identical over 9 bases. J lost 10 bases, V lost 2 bases, and 21 bases had no gene match. CDR1 is SGHVS and CDR2 is FQNEAQ in the germline V gene. This CDR3 is 18 amino acids long.

CDR3 sequence (DNA): TGTGCCAGTAGTAGAACAGGGTCTGGGGAGACCCAGTACTTC. This codes for CASSRTGSGETQYF. The chain carries TRBV19 and TRBJ2-5, with TRBD1 as a possible D gene (6 bases). Germline V lookup: CDR1 LNHDA, CDR2 SQIVND (reference sequence). This CDR3 is 14 amino acids long. The V and J ends lost 4 bases and 5 bases respectively, with 14 bases between them. The full variable domain, its missing parts supplied by reference TRBV19 and TRBJ2-5, is DGGITQSPKYLFRKEGQNVTLSCEQNLNHDAMYWYRQDPGQGLRLIYYSQIVNDFQKGDIAEGYSVSREKKESFPLTVTSAQKNPTAFYLCASSRTGSGETQYFGPGTRLLVL.

The chain uses TRBV7-3 and TRBJ2-3; possible D gene TRBD2, 5 bases. Deletions cut 3 bases from V and 1 base from J, with 11 bases between. CDR3 size: 15 residues. Germline V CDR1 and CDR2: SGHTA, FQGTGA. CDR3 DNA: TGTGCCAGCAGCTTCACTGGACTCCGCACAGATACGCAGTATTTT. This sequence encodes CASSFTGLRTDTQYF.

This chain connects TRBV27 to TRBJ2-3; 8 nucleotides align to TRBD1. This CDR3 comprises 15 residues. Trimming took 4 bases from V and 5 from J; bases not matched to a gene: 8. Germline-derived CDR1 and CDR2 are MNHEY and SMNVEV (reference sequence). The CDR3 DNA sequence: TGTGCCAGCAGTTCGCCCAGGGGGCGCCGAGATACGCAGTATTTT. It encodes CASSSPRGRRDTQYF.

V is TRBV20-1 and J is TRBJ2-3; TRBD2 is a possible D gene (5 bases). CDR3 length: 14 amino acids. CDR1 is DFQATT, CDR2 SNEGSKA, per germline (reference sequence). Trimming took 3 bases from V and 2 from J, leaving 12 bases between them. For the CDR3, the DNA is TGCAGTGCTAGTCAGTCTAGCCACACAGATACGCAGTATTTT. Its protein product is CSASQSSHTDTQYF.

This clone was seen just once. The chain links TRBV18 to TRBJ2-1, with a possible D match to TRBD2 (5 bases). The CDR3 totals 13 residues. V shed 0 bases and J shed 8 bases, with 8 bases lying between them. The germline V gene encodes CDR1 KGHSH and CDR2 LQKENI. CDR3 bases: TGTGCCAGCTCACCACCGCTAGCTCATGAGCAGTTCTTC. The encoded protein is CASSPPLAHEQFF.

V usage is TRBV24-1 and J usage is TRBJ1-2; D is perhaps TRBD1 (6 bases). Germline assignment: CDR1 KGHDR and CDR2 SFDVKD. V was pared by 7 bases and J by 0 bases, with 11 bases between. CDR3 length: 14 residues. The CDR3 DNA is TGTGCCACCAGCTCACAGGGAACTAACTATGGCTACACCTTC. It translates to CATSSQGTNYGYTF.

CDR3 nucleotide sequence: TGTGCCAGCAGCTTATCAGGCAGTGAGACCCAGTACTTC. Translated: CASSLSGSETQYF. The chain recombines TRBV7-6 with TRBJ2-5; D unresolved. Trimming removed 2 bases from V and 5 bases from J, with 9 bases in between. Germline V gene lookup returns CDR1 SGHVS and CDR2 FNYEAQ. CDR3 size: 13 residues.

V is TRBV7-3 and J is TRBJ2-1; 9 bases are a match to TRBD1. Trimming at V came to 6 bases and at J to 4 bases, leaving 10 bases not matched to a gene. In germline, CDR1 is SGHTA, CDR2 FQGTGA. This CDR3 has 16 amino acids. In DNA, the CDR3 is TGTGCCAGCAGTCTTGTTGGGACAGGGCTTTACAATGAGCAGTTCTTC. It codes for CASSLVGTGLYNEQFF.